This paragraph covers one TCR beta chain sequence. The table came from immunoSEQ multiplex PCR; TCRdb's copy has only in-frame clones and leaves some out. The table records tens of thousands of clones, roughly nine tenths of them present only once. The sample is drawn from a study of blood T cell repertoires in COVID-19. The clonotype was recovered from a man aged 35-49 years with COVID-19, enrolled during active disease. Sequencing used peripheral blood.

CDR3: CASSSQGDGEAFF. The DNA of the CDR3 is TGTGCCAGCAGCTCCCAGGGGGACGGTGAAGCTTTCTTT. The chain uses TRBV7-9 and TRBJ1-1; 7 nucleotides align to TRBD1. The CDR3 loop spans 13 amino acids. Trimming took 4 bases from V and 7 from J; bases not matched to a gene: 6. Germline V gene data show CDR1 as SEHNR and CDR2 as FQNEAQ (reference sequence).